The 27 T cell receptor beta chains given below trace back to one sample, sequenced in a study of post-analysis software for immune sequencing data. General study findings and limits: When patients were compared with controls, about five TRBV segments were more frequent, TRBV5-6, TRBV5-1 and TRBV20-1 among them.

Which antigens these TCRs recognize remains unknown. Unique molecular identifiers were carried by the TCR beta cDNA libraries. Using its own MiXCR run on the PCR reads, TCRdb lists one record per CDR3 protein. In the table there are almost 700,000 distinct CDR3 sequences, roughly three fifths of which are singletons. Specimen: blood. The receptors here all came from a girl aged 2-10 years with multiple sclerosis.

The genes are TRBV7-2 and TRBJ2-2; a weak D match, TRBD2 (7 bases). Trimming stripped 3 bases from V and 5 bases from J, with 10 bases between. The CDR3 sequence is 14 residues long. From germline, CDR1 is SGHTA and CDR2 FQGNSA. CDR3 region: CASSFGGPTGELFF. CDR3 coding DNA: TGTGCCAGCAGCTTCGGGGGGCCGACCGGGGAGCTGTTTTTT.

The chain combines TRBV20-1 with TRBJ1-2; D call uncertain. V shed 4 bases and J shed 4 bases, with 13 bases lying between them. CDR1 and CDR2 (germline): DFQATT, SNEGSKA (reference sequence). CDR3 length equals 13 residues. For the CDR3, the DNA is TGCAGTGCTACTCAGATTCGGTCCTATGGCTACACCTTC. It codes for CSATQIRSYGYTF.

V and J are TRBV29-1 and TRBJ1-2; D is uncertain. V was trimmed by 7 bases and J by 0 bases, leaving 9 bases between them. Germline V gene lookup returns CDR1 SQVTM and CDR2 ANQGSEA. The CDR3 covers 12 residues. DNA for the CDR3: TGCAGCGCCGACCAAACTAACTATGGCTACACCTTC. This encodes CSADQTNYGYTF.

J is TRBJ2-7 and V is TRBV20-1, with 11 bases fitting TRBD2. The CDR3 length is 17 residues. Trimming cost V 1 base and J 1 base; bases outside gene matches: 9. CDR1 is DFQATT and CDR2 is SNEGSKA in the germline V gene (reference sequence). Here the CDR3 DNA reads TGCAGTGCTAGAGGACTAGCGGGACCTATAGTTTCCTACGAGCAGTACTTC. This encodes CSARGLAGPIVSYEQYF.

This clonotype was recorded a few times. In nucleotides, the CDR3 is TGTGCCAGCAGCTTAACAGGGCTGAGTTACAATGAGCAGTTCTTC. Protein product: CASSLTGLSYNEQFF. The J gene is TRBJ2-1, the V gene TRBV7-2; tentatively, D is TRBD1 (6 bases). Germline lookup yields CDR1 SGHTA and CDR2 FQGNSA. This CDR3 has 15 amino acids. Trimming took off 2 bases at V and 4 bases at J, with 12 bases between the two ends.

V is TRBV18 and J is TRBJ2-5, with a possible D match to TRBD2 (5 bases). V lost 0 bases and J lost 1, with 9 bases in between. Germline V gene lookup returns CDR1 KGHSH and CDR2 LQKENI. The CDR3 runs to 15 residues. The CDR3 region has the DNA TGTGCCAGCTCACCACCGGACTGCCCCCAAGAGACCCAGTACTTC. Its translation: CASSPPDCPQETQYF.

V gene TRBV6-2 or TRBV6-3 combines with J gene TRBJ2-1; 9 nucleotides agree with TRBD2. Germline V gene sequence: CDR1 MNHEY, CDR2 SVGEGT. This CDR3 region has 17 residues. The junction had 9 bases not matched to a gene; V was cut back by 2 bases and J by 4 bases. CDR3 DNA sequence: TGTGCCAGCAGTTACCCGCCAAGCGGGGGGCTTTACAATGAGCAGTTCTTC. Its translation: CASSYPPSGGLYNEQFF.

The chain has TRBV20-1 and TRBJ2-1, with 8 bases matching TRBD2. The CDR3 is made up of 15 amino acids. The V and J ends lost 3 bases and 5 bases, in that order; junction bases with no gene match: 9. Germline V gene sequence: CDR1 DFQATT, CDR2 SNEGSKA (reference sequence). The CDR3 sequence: CSASPGSGSNNEQFF. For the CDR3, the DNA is TGCAGTGCTAGCCCTGGGAGCGGGAGCAACAATGAGCAGTTCTTC.

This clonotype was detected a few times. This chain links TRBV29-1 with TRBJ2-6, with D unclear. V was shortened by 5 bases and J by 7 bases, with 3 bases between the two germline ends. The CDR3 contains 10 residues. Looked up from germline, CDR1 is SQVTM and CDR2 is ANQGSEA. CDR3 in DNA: TGCAGCGTTCTTGCCAACGTCCTGACTTTC. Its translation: CSVLANVLTF.

In nucleotides, the CDR3 is TGCAGCGTGGCCCTGGGCTCTGAAGCTTTCTTT. Its translation is CSVALGSEAFF. This rearrangement joins TRBV29-1 to TRBJ1-1; D uncertain. The CDR3 has 11 amino acids. In germline, CDR1 is SQVTM, CDR2 ANQGSEA. V lost 6 bases and J lost 6, with 11 bases in between.

CDR3 region: CASSFGGSGDTQYF. DNA for the CDR3: TGTGCCAGCAGTTTTGGGGGGAGTGGGGATACGCAGTATTTT. J is TRBJ2-3 and V is TRBV12-3 or TRBV12-4; tentative D call: TRBD2 (6 bases). V lost 3 bases, J lost 6 bases, and 13 bases lay in between. The CDR3 runs to 14 residues.

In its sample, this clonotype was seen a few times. The CDR3 loop is CASSPRVLTGGPETQYF. In nucleotides, the CDR3 is TGTGCCAGCAGCCCCAGGGTTTTGACGGGGGGGCCGGAGACCCAGTACTTC. The gene calls are TRBV5-5 and TRBJ2-5; 8 nucleotides match TRBD2. With 4 bases clipped from V and 5 bases from J, the junction kept 16 bases outside the gene matches. This CDR3 has 17 residues. Germline assignment: CDR1 SGHKS and CDR2 YYEKEE (reference sequence).

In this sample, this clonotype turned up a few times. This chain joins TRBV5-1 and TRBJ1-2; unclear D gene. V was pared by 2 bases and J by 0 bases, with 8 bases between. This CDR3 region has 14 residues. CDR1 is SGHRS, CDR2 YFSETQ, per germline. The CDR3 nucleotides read TGCGCCAGCAGCTTACCGGGTACTAACTATGGCTACACCTTC. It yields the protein CASSLPGTNYGYTF.

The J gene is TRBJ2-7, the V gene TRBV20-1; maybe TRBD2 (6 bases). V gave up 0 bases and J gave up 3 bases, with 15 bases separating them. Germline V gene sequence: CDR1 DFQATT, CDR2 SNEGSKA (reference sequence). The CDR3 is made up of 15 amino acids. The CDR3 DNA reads TGCAGTGCTAGAGATCGCGGGAAGCCCTTCTACGAGCAGTACTTC. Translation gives CSARDRGKPFYEQYF.

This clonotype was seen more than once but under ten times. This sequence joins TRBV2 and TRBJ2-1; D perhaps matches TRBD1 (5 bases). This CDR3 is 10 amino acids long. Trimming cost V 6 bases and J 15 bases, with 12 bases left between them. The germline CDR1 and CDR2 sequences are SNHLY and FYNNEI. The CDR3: CASRGVLWFF. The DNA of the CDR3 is TGTGCCAGCAGAGGGGTGTTATGGTTCTTC.

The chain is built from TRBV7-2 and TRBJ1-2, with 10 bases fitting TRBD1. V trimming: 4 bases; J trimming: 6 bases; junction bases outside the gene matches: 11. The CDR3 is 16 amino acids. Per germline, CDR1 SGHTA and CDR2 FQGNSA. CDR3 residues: CASSSRQGAYRNGYTF. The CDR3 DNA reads TGTGCCAGCAGCTCGCGACAGGGGGCGTATCGGAATGGCTACACCTTC.

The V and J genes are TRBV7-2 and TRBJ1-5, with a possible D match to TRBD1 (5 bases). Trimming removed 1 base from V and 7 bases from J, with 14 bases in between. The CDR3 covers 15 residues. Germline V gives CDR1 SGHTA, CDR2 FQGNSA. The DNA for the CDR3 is TGTGCCAGCAGCTTAGAAGAGGGGCTAGGGCAGCCCCAGCATTTT. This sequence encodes CASSLEEGLGQPQHF. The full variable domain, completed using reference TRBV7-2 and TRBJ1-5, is GAGVSQSPSNKVTEKGKDVELRCDPISGHTALYWYRQSLGQGLEFLIYFQGNSAPDKSGLPSDRFSAERTGGSVSTLTIQRTQQEDSAVYLCASSLEEGLGQPQHFGDGTRLSIL.

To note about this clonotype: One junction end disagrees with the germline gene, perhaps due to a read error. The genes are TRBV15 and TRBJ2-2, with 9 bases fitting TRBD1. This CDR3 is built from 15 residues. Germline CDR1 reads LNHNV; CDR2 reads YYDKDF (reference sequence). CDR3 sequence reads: CATSRGQGWTGERFF. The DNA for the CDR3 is TGTGCCACCAGCAGGGGACAGGGATGGACCGGGGAGCGGTTTTTT.

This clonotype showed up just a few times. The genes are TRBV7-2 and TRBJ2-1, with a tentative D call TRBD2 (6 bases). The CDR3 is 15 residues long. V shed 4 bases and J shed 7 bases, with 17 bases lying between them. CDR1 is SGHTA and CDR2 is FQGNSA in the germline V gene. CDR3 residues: CASSWAPMEGNEQFF. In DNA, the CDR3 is TGTGCCAGCAGCTGGGCCCCAATGGAGGGGAATGAGCAGTTCTTC. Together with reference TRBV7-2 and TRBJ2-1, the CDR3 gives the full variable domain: GAGVSQSPSNKVTEKGKDVELRCDPISGHTALYWYRQSLGQGLEFLIYFQGNSAPDKSGLPSDRFSAERTGGSVSTLTIQRTQQEDSAVYLCASSWAPMEGNEQFFGPGTRLTVL.

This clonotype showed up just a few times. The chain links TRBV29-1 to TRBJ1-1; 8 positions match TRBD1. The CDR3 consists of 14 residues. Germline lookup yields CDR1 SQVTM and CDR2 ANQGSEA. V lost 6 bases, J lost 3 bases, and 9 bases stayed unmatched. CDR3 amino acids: CSVTPGGGDTEAFF. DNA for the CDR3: TGCAGCGTGACCCCAGGGGGCGGTGACACTGAAGCTTTCTTT.

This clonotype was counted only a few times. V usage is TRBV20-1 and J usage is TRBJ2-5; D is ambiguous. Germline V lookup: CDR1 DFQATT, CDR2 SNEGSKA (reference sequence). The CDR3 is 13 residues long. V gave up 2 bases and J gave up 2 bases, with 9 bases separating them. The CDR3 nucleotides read TGCAGTGCTAGACGTAGGGAACAAGAGACCCAGTACTTC. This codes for CSARRREQETQYF.

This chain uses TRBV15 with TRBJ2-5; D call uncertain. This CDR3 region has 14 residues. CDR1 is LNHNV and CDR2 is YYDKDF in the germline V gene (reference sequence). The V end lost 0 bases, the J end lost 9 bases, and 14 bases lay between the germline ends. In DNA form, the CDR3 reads TGTGCCACCAGCAGAGATTGGGGTCCGGTGGCCCAGTACTTC. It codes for CATSRDWGPVAQYF.

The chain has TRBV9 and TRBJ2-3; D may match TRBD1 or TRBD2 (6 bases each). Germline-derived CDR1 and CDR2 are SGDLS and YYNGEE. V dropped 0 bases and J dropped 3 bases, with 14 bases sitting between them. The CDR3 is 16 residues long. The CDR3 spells CASSVDGGGGTDTQYF. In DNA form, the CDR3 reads TGTGCCAGCAGCGTAGACGGCGGAGGGGGGACAGATACGCAGTATTTT.

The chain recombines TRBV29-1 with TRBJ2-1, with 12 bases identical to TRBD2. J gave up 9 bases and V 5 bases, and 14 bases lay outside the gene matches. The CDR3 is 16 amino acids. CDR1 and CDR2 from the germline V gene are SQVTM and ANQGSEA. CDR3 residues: CSVKGGLAGSRGEQFF. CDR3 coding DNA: TGCAGCGTTAAGGGGGGACTAGCGGGTAGTCGGGGTGAGCAGTTCTTC.

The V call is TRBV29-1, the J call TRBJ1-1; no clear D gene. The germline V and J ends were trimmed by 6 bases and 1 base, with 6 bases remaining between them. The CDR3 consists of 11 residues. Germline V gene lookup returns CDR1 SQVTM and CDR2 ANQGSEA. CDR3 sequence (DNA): TGCAGCGTGAAGGCGAACACTGAAGCTTTCTTT. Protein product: CSVKANTEAFF.

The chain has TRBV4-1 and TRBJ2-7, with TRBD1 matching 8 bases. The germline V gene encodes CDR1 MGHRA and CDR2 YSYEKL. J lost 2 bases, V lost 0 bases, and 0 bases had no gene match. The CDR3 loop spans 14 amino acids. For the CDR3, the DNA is TGCGCCAGCAGCCAAGAACAGGGGGCCTACGAGCAGTACTTC. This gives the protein CASSQEQGAYEQYF.

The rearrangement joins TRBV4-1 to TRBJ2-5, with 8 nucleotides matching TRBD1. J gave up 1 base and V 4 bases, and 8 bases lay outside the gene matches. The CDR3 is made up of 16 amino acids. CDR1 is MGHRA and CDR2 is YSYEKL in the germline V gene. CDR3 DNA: TGCGCCAGCAGCCGCGAAGGACAGGGAGGCCAAGAGACCCAGTACTTC. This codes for CASSREGQGGQETQYF.